This TCR beta chain was captured in a study of T cell responses to AZD1222 COVID-19 vaccine. Study observations and caveats: Repertoires were sampled only after the peak T cell response. Seropositive status at baseline applied to only five or six AZD1222 recipients. Clonal diversity may have been underestimated in mostly white British donors.

Assay: immunoSEQ multiplex PCR; the TCRdb copy retains only in-frame clones and omits some. The top ten hold 4% of the sample, which has approximately 140,000 clones, about 93% seen once. CDR1 and CDR2 (germline): SGHRS, YFSETQ. After removal of 9 bases from V and 5 bases from J, the junction contained 10 bases not matched to a gene. The CDR3 covers 15 residues. Remarks on this clone: Its matching antigen is unknown.

J is TRBJ2-5 and V is TRBV5-1; 13 bases match TRBD2. This receptor was obtained from an adult who received the AZD1222 COVID-19 vaccine. The material was peripheral blood, obtained 28 days after the second AZD1222 dose. This CDR3 reads CATGYGTSGEETQYF. The CDR3 DNA is TGCGCCACCGGATACGGGACTAGCGGGGAGGAGACCCAGTACTTC.